This entry is about one T cell receptor beta chain. This clone's antigen is unknown. No quality values exist for individual bases; no much larger clone is one base distant. Library generation was performed with the immunoSEQ multiplex PCR assay. A mixture of 60 forward primers for TCR Vbeta segments and 13 reverse primers for TCR Jbeta segments was used in the multiplex PCR. Amplification of the CDR3 region of rearranged TCR beta genes was performed with a multiplex PCR assay on genomic DNA. The amplified TCR beta libraries were sequenced on the Illumina HiSeq System as 87-base-pair reads. The study's own analysis went as follows. In a later analysis, 77 million or so unique TCR beta chains were counted across the 650 to 700 repertoires, and around 10 million of these chains were shared by at least two donors. Raw reads were error-corrected and collapsed into unique sequences by a nearest-neighbor algorithm in which closely related sequences were merged to remove PCR and sequencing errors. V, D and J gene segments were assigned by aligning CDR3 sequences to IMGT reference sequences. For a sequence to be retained, at least a six-nucleotide match to both a V gene segment and a J gene segment was required. A rearrangement counted as productive if the CDR3 had no stop codons and remained in frame with V and J, and every other rearrangement counted as non-productive. CDR3 was defined according to IMGT convention as the region running from the second conserved V-encoded cysteine to the conserved J-encoded phenylalanine. In an earlier analysis of more than 550 of the donors, sequences lacking an unambiguous match to a single V gene segment were excluded. An earlier analysis of several hundred of the donors called V segments functional above 56.7% productive rearrangements and segregating when the between-donor standard deviation exceeded 5%. To diagnose cytomegalovirus status from the catalog of TCR beta chain sequences, a statistical classification framework was built. A later analysis assigned V and J genes by comparing TCR nucleotide sequences with IMGT/GENE-DB human TR gene sequences. Using the TCRdist pipeline, a later analysis assigned CDR3 sequences along with most-parsimonious VDJ recombination scenarios. In a later analysis, each TCR beta chain was defined by its CDR3 amino acid sequence together with its V-gene family, and reads without a unique V-gene family were excluded. In a later analysis, approximately 590 highly shared, low-generation-probability nucleotide sequences were removed to address suspected cross-contamination and a sequencing artifact. In a later analysis, a clonal expansion index for each public chain was calculated from normalized within-repertoire ranks of inferred template counts. A later analysis computed generation probabilities with a VDJ recombination model fitted to out-of-frame rearrangements, and checked the results against IGoR. In a later analysis, TCR-TCR, TCR-HLA and TCR-CMV co-occurrence was scored with hypergeometric tests, and a repertoire-size bias correction was applied to TCR pairs. In a later analysis, false discovery rates were estimated by permuting HLA or CMV assignments 20 times. In a later analysis, co-occurring TCRs were grouped with DBSCAN, and TCRdist sequence similarity was added when clustering was performed within HLA-allele-positive subsets. Repertoires with fewer than 30,000 or more than 120,000 public chains were left out of co-occurrence clustering, as were a handful of repertoires with anomalous nucleotide sharing. In its TCRdb copy, this immuneACCESS table keeps in-frame sequences only and misses some clones. Where compared with another copy, unresolved V genes explain less than half of these, and the others have no known cause. V and J calls and clone size come straight from that table; D and trimming were deduced from the DNA. The table for this sample lists roughly 55,000 clones; about 69% of them were counted only once. In total, the top ten clones hold around a third of the sample.

The cohort consisted of 650 to 850 healthy bone marrow donors. At the time of sampling, every cohort member was nominally healthy, though immune exposures that went unrecorded were likely present. The donor tested CMV seropositive, placing the donor among the roughly 300 seropositive members of the cohort. Every donor gave a peripheral blood sample, and the peripheral blood mononuclear cells from that sample were used for TCR beta sequencing. Genomic DNA was extracted from the blood cell samples with the Qiagen DNeasy Blood Extraction Kit. These data originate in a study of cytomegalovirus exposure and HLA in healthy donors (dated by TCRdb to the late 2010s). The study in broad terms: In an earlier analysis of some 610 of the donors, roughly 300 Gb of sequence data and approximately 120 million unique TCR beta sequences from about 179 million T cells were reported. Roughly 300 gigabases of sequencing data and approximately 80 million unique TCR sequences were included in an early release covering around 600 HLA-typed donors. Of the roughly 390 genotyped donors, over 70% fell in the genetic ancestry cluster associated with self-reported Caucasian donors. The study aimed to test whether cataloging public T cell receptors could reveal signatures of past pathogen exposure. Using immunosequencing, the study profiled T cell repertoires from about 610 subjects and related those repertoires to cytomegalovirus serostatus. Along with the approximately 700-subject first cohort, a separate validation cohort of approximately 110 different subjects was used. To predict cytomegalovirus infection status, the study combined high-throughput TCR immunosequencing, statistical association of individual TCRs with disease status, and machine learning. A later analysis re-analyzed previously published TCR beta repertoires from about 600 donors and added high-resolution HLA genotyping to study TCR occurrence patterns. The later analysis used no new phenotypic data to find candidate immune exposures, relying instead on TCR beta sequences and their occurrence across donors. An earlier analysis of 587 of the donors used high-throughput TCR beta sequencing to judge whether each TCR beta V gene segment behaved as functional or pseudogenic. Donor age, sex, ethnicity and CMV serostatus were compiled alongside the repertoire data. In a later genetic analysis, genome-wide SNP genotypes for about 55% of the roughly 670 donors were used, and that subset was treated as a discovery cohort. All discovery cohort repertoires had been generated on a single sequencing platform. HLA typing covered class I and class II loci at four-digit resolution. The number of donors typed differed by locus, with 629-630 for A, B, C, DRB1 and DQB1, around 520 for DQA1, approximately 580 for DPA1, and 400 to 490 for DPB1. About 5 DR-DQ haplotypes were handled as single units for association and clustering, since linkage in the cohort was strong. Among some 400 genotyped donors of the cohort, an average of about 240,000 unique TCR beta nucleotide sequences were sequenced per donor, about a sixth of them non-productive.

CDR1 and CDR2, looked up from the germline V gene (reference sequence), are LNHDA and SQIVND. Cut back by 0 bases and 0 bases, the V and J ends lie 11 bases apart. Its CDR3 holds 16 amino acids, cysteine through phenylalanine. Just CDR3 DNA is preserved here, 48 bases in frame from base 1. Beyond this particular receptor, the publication reports: Several of the top co-occurrence clusters appeared to be linked to parvovirus B19, influenza, CMV and Epstein-Barr virus, according to a later analysis. A cluster of highly shared sequence variants was judged likely to be a technical artifact of the sequencing pipeline. Assigning TCR associations to individual alleles was difficult when HLA alleles, especially DR and DQ, strongly co-occurred. V-gene and J-gene trimming of TCR beta chains was associated with a missense DCLRE1C variant in a later genetic analysis, and the association was replicated in an independent cohort. While some public TCRs were present in many individuals, most TCR sequences turned up only very rarely across donors. A later analysis found that HLA-associated TCR beta chains were more clonally expanded and had lower generation probabilities than equally common non-associated chains. A later genetic analysis reported fewer N-insertions in productive TCRs among donors in an Asian-associated ancestry cluster than the roughly 700-donor mean. Because some donors lacked HLA typing at each locus, the association tests relied only on the typed subset. An earlier analysis of 587 of the donors showed that most TCR beta V segments appeared in productive rearrangements either about 90% or about 30% of the time, which broadly matched IMGT annotations. In the study, some 160 TCR beta chains were listed as associated with cytomegalovirus. A later analysis found that most CMV-associated TCR beta chains appeared HLA-restricted, with HLA associations seemingly driven largely by CMV exposure. A further reported finding was that TCR beta sequences accurately predicted the HLA-A and HLA-B alleles for most subjects in the first cohort. Correlated functional status among segregating V segments might be attributable to linkage disequilibrium, but an unknown experimental factor could not be ruled out. The 87-base-pair reads could not distinguish some IMGT-functional V segments, including TRBV6-2 and TRBV6-3, so those segments were excluded. The cohort was sequenced for TCR beta chains only, and without alpha or paired-chain data the features that could be detected were limited. Because counts were too low, about 17 rarely observed V segments, including chromosome 9 orphons, were excluded from the earlier analysis of several hundred of the donors. Immune exposure information for the cohort was limited to CMV serostatus. The presence/absence analyses assumed that sequencing depth was roughly uniform across donors, and that assumption may not be true. The classifier was reported to diagnose cytomegalovirus status with high specificity and sensitivity in both the original cohort and the validation cohort. In a later analysis, TCR association rates were found to vary across HLA loci, with the most associated TCRs seen for DRB1 alleles and the fewest for HLA-C alleles. The authors suggested that the approach could potentially be generalized to other disease states and immunological phenotypes. A few of the identified cytomegalovirus-associated TCR beta chains were confirmed in vitro to be specific for cytomegalovirus antigens. In a later analysis, 16,951 TCR beta sequences were associated with specific HLA alleles at a false discovery rate of 0.05.

The receptor's source is a man aged 40-50 years in good health and CMV-seropositive. Sequenced sample: PBMCs. Recombination connected TRBV19 to TRBJ1-1; a tentative D call is TRBD1 (6 bases match). The DNA sequence follows: TGTGCCAGTAGTATAGATCAGGGGAGCATGAACACTGAAGCTTTCTTT. Its amino acids are CASSIDQGSMNTEAFF. Reference TRBV19 and TRBJ1-1 proteins supply the regions before and after the CDR3; the full variable domain is: DGGITQSPKYLFRKEGQNVTLSCEQNLNHDAMYWYRQDPGQGLRLIYYSQIVNDFQKGDIAEGYSVSREKKESFPLTVTSAQKNPTAFYLCASSIDQGSMNTEAFFGQGTRLTVV.